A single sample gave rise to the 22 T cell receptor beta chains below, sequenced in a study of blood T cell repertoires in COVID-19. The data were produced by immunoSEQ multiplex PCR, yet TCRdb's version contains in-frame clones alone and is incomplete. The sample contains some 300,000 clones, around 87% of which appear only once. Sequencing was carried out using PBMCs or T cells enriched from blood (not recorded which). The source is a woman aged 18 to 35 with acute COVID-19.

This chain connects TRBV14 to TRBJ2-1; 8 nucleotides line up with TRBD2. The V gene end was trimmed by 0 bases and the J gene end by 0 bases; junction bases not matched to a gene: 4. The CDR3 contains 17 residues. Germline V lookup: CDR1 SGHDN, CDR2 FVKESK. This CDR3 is CASSQESLAGSYNEQFF. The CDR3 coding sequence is TGTGCCAGCAGCCAAGAAAGTCTAGCGGGCTCCTACAATGAGCAGTTCTTC.

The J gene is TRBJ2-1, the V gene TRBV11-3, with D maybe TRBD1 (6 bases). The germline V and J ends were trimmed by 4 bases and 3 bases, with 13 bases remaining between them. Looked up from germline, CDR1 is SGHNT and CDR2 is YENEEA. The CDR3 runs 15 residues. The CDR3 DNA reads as TGTGCCAGCAGCTCTCACAGGGCCGGCTACAATGAGCAGTTCTTC. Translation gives CASSSHRAGYNEQFF.

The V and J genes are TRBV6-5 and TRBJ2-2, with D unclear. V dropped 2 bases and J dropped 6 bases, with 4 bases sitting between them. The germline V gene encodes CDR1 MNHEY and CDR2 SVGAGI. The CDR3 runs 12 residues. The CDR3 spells CASSYGAGELFF. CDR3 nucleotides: TGTGCCAGCAGTTACGGAGCCGGGGAGCTGTTTTTT.

The CDR3, as DNA: TGTGCCAGCAGCGCGACCCTCGTATACAGAGATCTAGCCAAAAACATTCAGTACTTC. Its translation is CASSATLVYRDLAKNIQYF. This chain uses TRBV5-5 with TRBJ2-4, with D unresolved. Germline values: CDR1 SGHKS, CDR2 YYEKEE (reference sequence). This CDR3 is 19 amino acids long. V lost 4 bases and J 0 bases, leaving 23 bases between the germline ends.

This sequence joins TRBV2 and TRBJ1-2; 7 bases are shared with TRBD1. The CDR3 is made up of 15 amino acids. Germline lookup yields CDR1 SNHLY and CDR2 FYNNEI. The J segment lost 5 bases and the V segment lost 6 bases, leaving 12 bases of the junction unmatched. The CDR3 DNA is TGTGCCAGCAGGGGAGGAGGGGGCAGACGGTATGGCTACACCTTC. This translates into CASRGGGGRRYGYTF.

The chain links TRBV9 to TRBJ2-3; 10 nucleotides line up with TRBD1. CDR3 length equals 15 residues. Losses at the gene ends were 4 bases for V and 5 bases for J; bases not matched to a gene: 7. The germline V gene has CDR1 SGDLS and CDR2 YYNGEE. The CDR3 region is CASSLDRGHGDTQYF. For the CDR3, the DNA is TGTGCCAGCAGCTTAGACAGGGGGCATGGAGATACGCAGTATTTT.

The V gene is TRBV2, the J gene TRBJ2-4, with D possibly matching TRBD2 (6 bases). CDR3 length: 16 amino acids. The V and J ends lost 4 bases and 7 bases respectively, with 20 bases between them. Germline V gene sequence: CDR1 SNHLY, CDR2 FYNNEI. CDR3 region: CASSGGQLARGNIQYF. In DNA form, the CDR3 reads TGTGCCAGCAGTGGAGGACAACTAGCTAGAGGGAACATTCAGTACTTC.

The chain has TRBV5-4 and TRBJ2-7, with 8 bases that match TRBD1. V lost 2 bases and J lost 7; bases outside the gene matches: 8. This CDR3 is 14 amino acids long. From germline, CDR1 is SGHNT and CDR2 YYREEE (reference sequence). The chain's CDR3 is CASSFTGTGTEQYF. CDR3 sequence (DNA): TGTGCCAGCAGCTTTACAGGGACAGGCACTGAGCAGTACTTC.

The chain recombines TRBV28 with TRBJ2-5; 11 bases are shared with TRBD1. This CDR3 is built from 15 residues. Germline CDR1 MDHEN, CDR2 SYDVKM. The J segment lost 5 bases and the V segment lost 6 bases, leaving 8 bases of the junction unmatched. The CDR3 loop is CASSWTGGAQETQYF. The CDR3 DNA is TGTGCCAGCAGCTGGACAGGGGGCGCCCAGGAGACCCAGTACTTC.

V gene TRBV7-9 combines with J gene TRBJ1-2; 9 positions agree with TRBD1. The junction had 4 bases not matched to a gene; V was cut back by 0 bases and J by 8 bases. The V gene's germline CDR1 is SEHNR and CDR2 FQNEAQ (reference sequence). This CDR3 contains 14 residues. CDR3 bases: TGTGCCAGCAGCTTAGCTGGGACAGGGAACGGCTACACCTTC. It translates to CASSLAGTGNGYTF.

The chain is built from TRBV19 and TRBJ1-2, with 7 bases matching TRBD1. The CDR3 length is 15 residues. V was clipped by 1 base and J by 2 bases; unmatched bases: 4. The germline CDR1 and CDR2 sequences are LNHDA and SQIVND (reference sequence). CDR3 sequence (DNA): TGTGCCAGTAGTATAGTAGGGGGACAGAACTATGGCTACACCTTC. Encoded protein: CASSIVGGQNYGYTF.

In nucleotides, the CDR3 is TGTGCCAGCAGTGACTCAGCGGTACGGTTACTGAACACTGAAGCTTTCTTT. The encoded protein is CASSDSAVRLLNTEAFF. The chain carries TRBV9 and TRBJ1-1, with D unresolved. The V and J ends lost 5 bases and 0 bases respectively, with 20 bases between them. CDR3 length: 17 amino acids. From germline, CDR1 is SGDLS and CDR2 YYNGEE.

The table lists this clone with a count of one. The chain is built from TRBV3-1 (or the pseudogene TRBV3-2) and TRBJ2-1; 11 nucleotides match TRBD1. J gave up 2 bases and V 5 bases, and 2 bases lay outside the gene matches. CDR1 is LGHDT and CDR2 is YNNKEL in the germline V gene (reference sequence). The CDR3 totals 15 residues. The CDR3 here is CASSKDRGPYNEQFF. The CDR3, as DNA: TGTGCCAGCAGCAAGGACAGGGGGCCCTACAATGAGCAGTTCTTC.

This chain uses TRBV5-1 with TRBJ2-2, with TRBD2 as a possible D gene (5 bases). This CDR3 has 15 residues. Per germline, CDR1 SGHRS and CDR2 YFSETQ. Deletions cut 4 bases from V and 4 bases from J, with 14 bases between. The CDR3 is CASSPGGLGTGELFF. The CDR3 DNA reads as TGCGCCAGCAGCCCCGGAGGATTGGGCACCGGGGAGCTGTTTTTT.

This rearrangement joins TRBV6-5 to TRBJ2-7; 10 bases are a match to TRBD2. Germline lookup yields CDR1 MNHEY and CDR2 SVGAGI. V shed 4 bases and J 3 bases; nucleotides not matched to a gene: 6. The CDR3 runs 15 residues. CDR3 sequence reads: CASSSLSGRVYEQYF. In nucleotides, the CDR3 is TGTGCCAGCAGTTCCCTCAGCGGGAGGGTCTACGAGCAGTACTTC.

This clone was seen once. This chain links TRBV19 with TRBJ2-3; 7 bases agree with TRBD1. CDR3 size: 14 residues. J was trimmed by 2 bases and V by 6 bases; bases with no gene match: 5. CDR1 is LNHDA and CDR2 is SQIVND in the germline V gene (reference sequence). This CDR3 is CASSRDSLTDTQYF. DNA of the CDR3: TGTGCCAGTAGCCGGGACAGCCTCACAGATACGCAGTATTTT.

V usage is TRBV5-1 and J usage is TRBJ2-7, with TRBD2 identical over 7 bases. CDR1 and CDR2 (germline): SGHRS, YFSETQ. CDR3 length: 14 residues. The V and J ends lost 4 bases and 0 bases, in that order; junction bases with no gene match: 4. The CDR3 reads CASSPGTTSYEQYF. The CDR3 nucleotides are TGCGCCAGCAGCCCGGGGACTACCTCCTACGAGCAGTACTTC.

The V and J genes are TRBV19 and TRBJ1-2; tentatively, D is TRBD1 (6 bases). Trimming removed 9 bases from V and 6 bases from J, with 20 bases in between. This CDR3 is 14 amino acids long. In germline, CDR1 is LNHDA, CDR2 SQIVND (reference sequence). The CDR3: CASRKVAGDHGYTF. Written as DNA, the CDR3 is TGTGCCAGCCGGAAGGTGGCAGGGGACCATGGCTACACCTTC.

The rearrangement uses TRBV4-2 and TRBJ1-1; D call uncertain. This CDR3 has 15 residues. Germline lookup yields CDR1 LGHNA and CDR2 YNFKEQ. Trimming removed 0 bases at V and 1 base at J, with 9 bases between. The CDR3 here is CASSQDAQKNTEAFF. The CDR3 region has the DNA TGTGCCAGCAGCCAAGATGCACAGAAGAACACTGAAGCTTTCTTT.

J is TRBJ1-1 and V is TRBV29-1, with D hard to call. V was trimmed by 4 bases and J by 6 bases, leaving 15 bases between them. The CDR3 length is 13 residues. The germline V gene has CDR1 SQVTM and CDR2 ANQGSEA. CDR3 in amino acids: CSVAPGRGAEAFF. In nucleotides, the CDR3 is TGCAGCGTTGCACCCGGGCGCGGGGCTGAAGCTTTCTTT.

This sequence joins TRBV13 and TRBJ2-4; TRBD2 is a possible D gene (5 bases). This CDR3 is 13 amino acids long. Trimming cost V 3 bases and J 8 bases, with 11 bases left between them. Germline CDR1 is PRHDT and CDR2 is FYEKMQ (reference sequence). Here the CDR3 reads CASSLRGPDIQYF. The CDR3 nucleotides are TGTGCCAGCAGCTTGAGAGGGCCGGACATTCAGTACTTC. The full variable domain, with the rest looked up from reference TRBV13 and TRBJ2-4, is AAGVIQSPRHLIKEKRETATLKCYPIPRHDTVYWYQQGPGQDPQFLISFYEKMQSDKGSIPDRFSAQQFSDYHSELNMSSLELGDSALYFCASSLRGPDIQYFGAGTRLSVL.

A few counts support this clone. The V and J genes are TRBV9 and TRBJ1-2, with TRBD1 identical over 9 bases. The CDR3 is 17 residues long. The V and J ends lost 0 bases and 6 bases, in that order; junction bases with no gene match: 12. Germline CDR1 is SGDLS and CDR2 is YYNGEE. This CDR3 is CASSVGTGGTSLNGYTF. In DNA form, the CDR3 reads TGTGCCAGCAGCGTAGGAACAGGGGGCACGTCCCTCAATGGCTACACCTTC. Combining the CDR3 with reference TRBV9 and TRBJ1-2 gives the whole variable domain DSGVTQTPKHLITATGQRVTLRCSPRSGDLSVYWYQQSLDQGLQFLIQYYNGEERAKGNILERFSAQQFPDLHSELNLSSLELGDSALYFCASSVGTGGTSLNGYTFGSGTRLTVV.